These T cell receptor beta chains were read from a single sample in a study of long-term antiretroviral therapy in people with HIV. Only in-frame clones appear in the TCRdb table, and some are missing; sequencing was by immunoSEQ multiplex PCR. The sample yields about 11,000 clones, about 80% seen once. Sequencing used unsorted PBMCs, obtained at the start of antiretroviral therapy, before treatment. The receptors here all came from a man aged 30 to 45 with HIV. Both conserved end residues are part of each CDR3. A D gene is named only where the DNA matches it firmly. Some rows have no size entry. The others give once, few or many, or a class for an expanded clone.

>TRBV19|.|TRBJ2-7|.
TGTGCCAGTAGTATAGGCCACTCTACCGAGCAGTACTTC
CASSIGHSTEQYF
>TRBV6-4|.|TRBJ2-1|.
TGTGCCAGCAGTGACGGAGCTTACAATGAGCAGTTCTTC
CASSDGAYNEQFF
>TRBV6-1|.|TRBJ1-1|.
TGTGCCAGCAGTGAAGCGGTAGGGGGGGGGACTGAAGCTTTCTTT
CASSEAVGGGTEAFF
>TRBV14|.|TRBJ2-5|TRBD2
TGTGCCAGCAGCCAAGATTACGCCGGACTAGCGGGAGGGCCGAAGGAGACCCAGTACTTC
CASSQDYAGLAGGPKETQYF
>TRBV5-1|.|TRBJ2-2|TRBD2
TGCGCCAGCAGCAACGGACTAGCGGGGTCGGGGGAGCTGTTTTTT
CASSNGLAGSGELFF
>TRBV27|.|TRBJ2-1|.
TGTGCCAGCAGTTTTACGAGCCTAGCGTCCAATCCCAATGAGCAGTTCTTC
CASSFTSLASNPNEQFF
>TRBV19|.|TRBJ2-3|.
TGTGCCAGCCGGGACTTAGCCCGAGATACGCAGTATTTT
CASRDLARDTQYF
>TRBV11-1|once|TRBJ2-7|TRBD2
TGTGCCAGCAGCTTCAGCGGGGGTCCCTCCTACGAGCAGTACTTC
CASSFSGGPSYEQYF
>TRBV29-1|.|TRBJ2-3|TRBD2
TGCAGCGTTGGGGGAGGGCTTAATTCAAATACGCAGTATTTT
CSVGGGLNSNTQYF
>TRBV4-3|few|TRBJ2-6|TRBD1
TGCGCCAGCAGCCAAGGGACAGGGGGCTCTGGGGCCAACGTCCTGACTTTC
CASSQGTGGSGANVLTF
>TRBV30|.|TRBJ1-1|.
TGTGCCTGGAGTGACGGGTACCGAAACACTGAAGCTTTCTTT
CAWSDGYRNTEAFF
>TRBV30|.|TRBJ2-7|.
TGTGCCTGGGGGTCCCTCAGAATCGAGCAGTACTTC
CAWGSLRIEQYF
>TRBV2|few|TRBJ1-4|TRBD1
TGTGCCAGCAGTATTACAGGGGGAGAGGGAGGTGAAAAACTGTTTTTT
CASSITGGEGGEKLFF
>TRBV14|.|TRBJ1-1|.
TGTGCCAGCAGCCAAGCCACTAAGAACACTGAAGCTTTCTTT
CASSQATKNTEAFF
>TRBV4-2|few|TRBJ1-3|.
TGTGCCAGCAGCCAAGAAGGACGGACTAATGGAAACACCATATATTTT
CASSQEGRTNGNTIYF
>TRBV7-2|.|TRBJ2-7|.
TGTGCCAGCAGCTTTATCGGCCGAGACGGCGAGCAGTACTTC
CASSFIGRDGEQYF
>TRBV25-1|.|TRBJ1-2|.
TGTGCCAGCAGCCTCGACAGGACTGCTGGCTACACCTTC
CASSLDRTAGYTF
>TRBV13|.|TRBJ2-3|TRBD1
TGTGCCAGCAGCTCATGGGACAGTTCAGATACGCAGTATTTT
CASSSWDSSDTQYF
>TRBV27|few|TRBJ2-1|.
TGTGCCAGCAGTGAGGGACTGACGCGCAATGAGCAGTTCTTC
CASSEGLTRNEQFF
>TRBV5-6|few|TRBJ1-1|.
TGTGCCAGCAGTCACTCCACTAACACTGAAGCTTTCTTT
CASSHSTNTEAFF
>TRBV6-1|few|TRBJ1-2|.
TGTGCCAGCTCTAGGGGCCACGCTGACAACTATGGCTACACCTTC
CASSRGHADNYGYTF
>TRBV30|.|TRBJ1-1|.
TGTGCCTGGAGGGGATGGGGGCAGACGAACACTGAAGCTTTCTTT
CAWRGWGQTNTEAFF
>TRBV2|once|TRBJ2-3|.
TGTGCCAGCAGTCCCGAAGCTAGGACAGATACGCAGTATTTT
CASSPEARTDTQYF